This T cell receptor (beta chain) was profiled in a study of response to subunit inactivated influenza vaccine. This CDR3 has 14 residues. Germline V lookup: CDR1 SGHRS, CDR2 YFSETQ. V shed 1 base, J shed 7 bases, and the junction held 6 bases outside the gene matches. One entry per CDR3 protein results from TCRdb running MiXCR on the RT-PCR reads. The data hold 750,000 to 850,000 distinct CDR3 sequences, with 18% observed a single time. A few counts support this clonotype. This material consisted of PBMCs from blood, taken 5 days after vaccination. This TCR came from a man between 45 and 60 years old who received an inactivated influenza vaccine. The V call is TRBV5-1, the J call TRBJ2-7; TRBD1 aligns across 9 bases. CDR3 region: CASSLWGQGREQYF. CDR3 nucleotide sequence: TGCGCCAGCAGCTTGTGGGGACAGGGAAGAGAGCAGTACTTC.